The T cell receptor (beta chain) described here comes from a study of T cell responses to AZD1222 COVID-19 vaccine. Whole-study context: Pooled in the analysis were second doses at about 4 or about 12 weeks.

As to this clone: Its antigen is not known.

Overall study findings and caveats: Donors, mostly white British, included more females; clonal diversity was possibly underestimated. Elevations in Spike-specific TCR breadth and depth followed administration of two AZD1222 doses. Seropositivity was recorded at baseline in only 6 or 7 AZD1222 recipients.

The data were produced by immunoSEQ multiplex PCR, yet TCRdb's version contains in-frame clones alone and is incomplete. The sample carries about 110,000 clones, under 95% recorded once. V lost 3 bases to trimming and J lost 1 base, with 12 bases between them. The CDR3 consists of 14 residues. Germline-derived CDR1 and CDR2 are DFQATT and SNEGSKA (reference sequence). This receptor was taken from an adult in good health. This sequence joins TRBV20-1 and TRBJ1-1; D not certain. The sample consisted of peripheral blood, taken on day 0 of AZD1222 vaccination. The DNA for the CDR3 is TGCAGTGCTAGTGAGGGAAGGAGGAACACTGAAGCTTTCTTT. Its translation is CSASEGRRNTEAFF.